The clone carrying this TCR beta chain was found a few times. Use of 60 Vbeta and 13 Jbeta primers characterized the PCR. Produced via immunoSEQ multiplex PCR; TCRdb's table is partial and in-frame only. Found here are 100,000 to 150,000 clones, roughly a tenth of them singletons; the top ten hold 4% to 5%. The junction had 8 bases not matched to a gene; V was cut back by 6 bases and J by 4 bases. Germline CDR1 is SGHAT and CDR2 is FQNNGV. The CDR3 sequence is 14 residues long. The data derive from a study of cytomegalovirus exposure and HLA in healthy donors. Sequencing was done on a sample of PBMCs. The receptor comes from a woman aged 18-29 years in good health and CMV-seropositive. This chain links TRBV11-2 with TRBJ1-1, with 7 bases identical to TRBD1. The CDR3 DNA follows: TGTGCCAGCAGTTGGACGGGACAGTCCACTGAAGCTTTCTTT. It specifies CASSWTGQSTEAFF.